One TCR beta chain is described in this entry. Donors were grouped by their self-reported clinical history. These data belong to a study of blood T cell repertoires in COVID-19. The wider study: From the United States, Italy and Spain came samples of acute and convalescent COVID-19.

Original methodology: Estimation of nucleated cell counts relied on the amplification of reference gene primers. Data came from immunoSEQ multiplex PCR; TCRdb stores just in-frame clones and leaves some out. From that table come the V and J calls and clone size; the DNA was used to work out D and trimming. The data hold roughly 200,000 clones, with around 86% observed a single time. CDR1 SNHLY and CDR2 FYNNEI come from the germline V gene. This CDR3 has 17 amino acids. V dropped 1 base and J dropped 7; count of bases not matched to a gene: 11. This clonotype was obtained from a woman aged 35 to 49 with acute COVID-19. What was sequenced was PBMCs or T cells enriched from blood (not recorded which). The V call is TRBV2, the J call TRBJ2-1, with 9 bases identical to TRBD2. The CDR3 region is CASSEDRVAGGGNEQFF. The CDR3 region has the DNA TGTGCCAGCAGTGAAGACCGGGTGGCGGGAGGGGGGAATGAGCAGTTCTTC.